The 30 T cell receptor beta chains reported below all come from one sample, sequenced in a study of technical replicates of blood from a handful of donors. Profiling relied on immunoSEQ multiplex PCR, and the TCRdb table lists in-frame clones only, not all of them. The sample records about 80,000 clones, roughly 94% being singletons. Sequencing used T cells isolated from PBMCs. The receptors originated from a human donor in good health.

This clone appeared a few times. V gene TRBV30 combines with J gene TRBJ2-1; 8 bases agree with TRBD2. J lost 6 bases, V lost 1 base, and 14 bases had no gene match. The germline CDR1 and CDR2 sequences are GTSNPN and SVGIG (reference sequence). The CDR3 is 17 residues long. This chain's CDR3 is CAWSGGGWTGTSNEQFF. The CDR3 DNA sequence: TGTGCCTGGAGTGGGGGTGGGTGGACCGGGACTAGCAATGAGCAGTTCTTC.

The chain joins TRBV9 to TRBJ2-3; D perhaps matches TRBD1 (6 bases). The CDR3 covers 14 residues. Trimming shortened V by 2 bases and J by 4 bases, and 11 bases separated the two germline ends. The germline V gene has CDR1 SGDLS and CDR2 YYNGEE. As DNA, the CDR3 is TGTGCCAGCAGCGTCACAGGGCTTGCAGATACGCAGTATTTT. This sequence encodes CASSVTGLADTQYF.

The chain joins TRBV30 to TRBJ1-5; 7 bases match TRBD1. This CDR3 spans 11 amino acids. CDR1 and CDR2 from the germline V gene are GTSNPN and SVGIG (reference sequence). V trimming: 2 bases; J trimming: 11 bases; junction bases outside the gene matches: 3. In DNA form, the CDR3 reads TGTGCCTGGAGTCAACAGGGGACCCAGCATTTT. Its protein product is CAWSQQGTQHF. The whole variable domain, remainder taken from reference TRBV30 and TRBJ1-5, is SQTIHQWPATLVQPVGSPLSLECTVEGTSNPNLYWYRQAAGRGLQLLFYSVGIGQISSEVPQNLSASRPQDRQFILSSKKLLLSDSGFYLCAWSQQGTQHFGDGTRLSIL.

V gene TRBV30 combines with J gene TRBJ1-5; 8 bases are a match to TRBD1. From germline, CDR1 is GTSNPN and CDR2 SVGIG (reference sequence). Trimming took 1 base from V and 7 from J; bases not matched to a gene: 3. This CDR3 has 13 residues. This CDR3 is CAWSAGGGQPQHF. The CDR3 bases are TGTGCCTGGAGTGCAGGGGGCGGACAGCCCCAGCATTTT.

The V and J genes are TRBV4-1 and TRBJ1-1; 9 bases are shared with TRBD1. Germline assignment: CDR1 MGHRA and CDR2 YSYEKL. This CDR3 has 15 amino acids. V trimming: 1 base; J trimming: 11 bases; junction bases outside the gene matches: 11. For the CDR3, the DNA is TGCGCCAGCAGCCAAGCGGGACAGGGTAAACGGGGCGCTTTCTTT. This sequence encodes CASSQAGQGKRGAFF.

This rearrangement joins TRBV7-8 to TRBJ2-7, with D possibly matching TRBD2 (5 bases). The CDR3 has 14 amino acids. The V gene lost 0 bases and the J gene lost 3 bases, with 9 bases spanning the gap. Germline assignment: CDR1 SGHVS and CDR2 FQNEAQ. The DNA for the CDR3 is TGTGCCAGCAGCTTAGCGGGAGTGAGCTACGAGCAGTACTTC. It encodes CASSLAGVSYEQYF.

The rearrangement links TRBV5-6 to TRBJ2-2; D ambiguous. Trimming stripped 0 bases from V and 5 bases from J, with 5 bases between. The CDR3 sequence is 13 residues long. Per the germline V gene, CDR1 is SGHDT and CDR2 is YYEEEE. CDR3 DNA: TGTGCCAGCAGCTTGGCGGTAACCGGGGAGCTGTTTTTT. This codes for CASSLAVTGELFF.

This chain joins TRBV7-3 and TRBJ2-7, with 8 positions matching TRBD2. The CDR3 spans 16 residues. V gave up 7 bases and J gave up 1 base; unmatched junction bases: 12. Germline V gene lookup returns CDR1 SGHTA and CDR2 FQGTGA. CDR3 amino acids: CASTRWFERGSYEQYF. In DNA, the CDR3 is TGTGCCAGCACCCGTTGGTTCGAGCGGGGGTCCTACGAGCAGTACTTC.

The chain combines TRBV28 with TRBJ1-2; no reliable D call. Germline V CDR1 and CDR2: MDHEN, SYDVKM. V lost 5 bases and J 4 bases, leaving 8 bases between the germline ends. The CDR3 extends over 12 amino acids. The DNA for the CDR3 is TGTGCCAGCAGTCCTGGCAGCTATGGCTACACCTTC. Amino acid sequence: CASSPGSYGYTF.

This rearrangement joins TRBV6-1 to TRBJ1-1; D possibly corresponds to TRBD1 (5 bases). Germline-derived CDR1 and CDR2 are MNHNS and SASEGT. This CDR3 comprises 13 residues. Trimming removed 3 bases at V and 5 bases at J, with 10 bases between. The CDR3 DNA is TGTGCCAGCAGTGACAGGGTACAGACTGAAGCTTTCTTT. Translating it yields CASSDRVQTEAFF.

The gene calls are TRBV5-1 and TRBJ2-7, with a possible D match to TRBD1 (5 bases). This CDR3 region has 12 residues. V lost 1 base and J lost 5, with 7 bases in between. Looked up from germline, CDR1 is SGHRS and CDR2 is YFSETQ. The CDR3 sequence is CASSLQDNEQYF. The CDR3 DNA reads TGCGCCAGCAGCTTGCAGGACAACGAGCAGTACTTC.

The V and J genes are TRBV28 and TRBJ1-1, with D unresolved. The CDR3 length is 12 residues. V lost 4 bases and J 0 bases, leaving 3 bases between the germline ends. Germline V gene lookup returns CDR1 MDHEN and CDR2 SYDVKM. In nucleotides, the CDR3 is TGTGCCAGCAGTTCCGTGAACACTGAAGCTTTCTTT. Its protein is CASSSVNTEAFF.

This clone was found once. The chain carries TRBV5-6 and TRBJ1-2, with TRBD1 matching over 9 bases. The length of the CDR3 is 14 residues. V lost 2 bases, J lost 3 bases, and 2 bases stayed unmatched. CDR1 SGHDT and CDR2 YYEEEE come from the germline V gene. For the CDR3, the DNA is TGTGCCAGCAGCTTCTGGGACAGGGACTATGGCTACACCTTC. Its translation is CASSFWDRDYGYTF. The entire variable domain, with the rest obtained from reference TRBV5-6 and TRBJ1-2, is as follows: DAGVTQSPTHLIKTRGQQVTLRCSPKSGHDTVSWYQQALGQGPQFIFQYYEEEERQRGNFPDRFSGHQFPNYSSELNVNALLLGDSALYLCASSFWDRDYGYTFGSGTRLTVV.

This sequence joins TRBV4-2 and TRBJ2-7, with 9 bases that match TRBD2. Germline V gives CDR1 LGHNA, CDR2 YNFKEQ. The junction had 2 bases not matched to a gene; V was cut back by 1 base and J by 4 bases. The CDR3 is made up of 14 amino acids. The CDR3 loop is CASSQGSGRYEQYF. The CDR3 DNA reads TGTGCCAGCAGCCAAGGTAGCGGGAGATACGAGCAGTACTTC.

V is TRBV5-1 and J is TRBJ2-1, with D possibly matching TRBD2 (5 bases). The V gene lost 2 bases and the J gene lost 5 bases, with 8 bases spanning the gap. The germline gives CDR1 SGHRS, CDR2 YFSETQ. The CDR3 loop spans 13 amino acids. CDR3 loop: CASSLRGNNEQFF. CDR3 in DNA: TGCGCCAGCAGCTTACGAGGGAACAATGAGCAGTTCTTC.

The chain links TRBV10-2 to TRBJ2-5, with a tentative D call TRBD2 (5 bases). Germline CDR1 is WSHSY and CDR2 is SAAADI. With 9 bases removed from V and 4 bases from J, the gap between germline ends came to 12 bases. This CDR3 spans 12 amino acids. The chain's CDR3 is CASTVGGETQYF. The CDR3 DNA follows: TGCGCCAGTACGGTTGGAGGAGAGACCCAGTACTTC.

V gene TRBV7-9 combines with J gene TRBJ2-3, with D possibly matching TRBD2 (6 bases). Trimming left V 8 bases short and J 5 bases short, with 26 bases between. The CDR3 spans 17 residues. Germline CDR1 is SEHNR and CDR2 is FQNEAQ (reference sequence). CDR3 protein: CASSLYAGWGGLDTQYF. The DNA of the CDR3 is TGTGCCAGCTCCCTCTACGCGGGATGGGGAGGATTAGATACGCAGTATTTT.

V and J are TRBV5-4 and TRBJ2-7; 11 bases map to TRBD2. The CDR3 runs to 18 residues. V was pared by 0 bases and J by 2 bases, with 10 bases of the junction left unmatched. Germline CDR1 reads SGHNT; CDR2 reads YYREEE (reference sequence). As DNA, the CDR3 is TGTGCCAGCAGCTTGGTCCCCGTTACTAGCGGGAGTACCTACGAGCAGTACTTC. Amino acid sequence: CASSLVPVTSGSTYEQYF.

This chain joins TRBV19 and TRBJ2-6; possibly TRBD1 for D (5 bases). The CDR3 loop spans 14 amino acids. The ends were cut back, 4 bases at V and 3 bases at J, with 7 bases in the middle. Germline-derived CDR1 and CDR2 are LNHDA and SQIVND (reference sequence). Here the CDR3 reads CASSSQGGANVLTF. In DNA form, the CDR3 reads TGTGCCAGTAGTAGCCAGGGTGGGGCCAACGTCCTGACTTTC.

The chain has TRBV9 and TRBJ2-5, with 15 bases fitting TRBD2. Unmatched junction bases numbered 6, after V lost 4 bases and J lost 5 bases. The CDR3 is 16 residues long. Germline CDR1 reads SGDLS; CDR2 reads YYNGEE. CDR3 coding DNA: TGTGCCAGCAGCTTCCTTGGACTAGCGGGAGGGGAGACCCAGTACTTC. Its protein is CASSFLGLAGGETQYF.

The count of this clone is one. This chain connects TRBV6-5 to TRBJ1-1, with D hard to call. Germline V lookup: CDR1 MNHEY, CDR2 SVGAGI. Trimming took 6 bases from V and 4 from J, leaving 18 bases between them. The CDR3 totals 15 residues. In DNA, the CDR3 is TGTGCCAGCAGACCCGGTGGAGGGTCGGGCACTGAAGCTTTCTTT. This translates into CASRPGGGSGTEAFF.

J is TRBJ2-3 and V is TRBV30; 8 positions agree with TRBD2. Germline values: CDR1 GTSNPN, CDR2 SVGIG (reference sequence). V shed 3 bases and J 0 bases; nucleotides not matched to a gene: 2. This CDR3 spans 14 amino acids. The CDR3 is CAWRLAASTDTQYF. The CDR3 nucleotides are TGTGCCTGGAGACTAGCGGCTAGCACAGATACGCAGTATTTT.

The chain links TRBV7-9 to TRBJ1-2; possibly TRBD1 for D (5 bases). Germline CDR1 and CDR2: SEHNR and FQNEAQ (reference sequence). The CDR3 extends over 14 amino acids. V was clipped by 5 bases and J by 4 bases, with 14 bases between them. CDR3 nucleotide sequence: TGTGCCAGCAGCCCGAAACAGGCTAGCTATGGCTACACCTTC. Residues: CASSPKQASYGYTF.

The chain combines TRBV7-2 with TRBJ1-2; D unclear. CDR3 length equals 14 residues. Trimming shortened V by 5 bases and J by 0 bases, and 10 bases separated the two germline ends. Germline V lookup: CDR1 SGHTA, CDR2 FQGNSA. The CDR3: CASSPPGANYGYTF. DNA for the CDR3: TGTGCCAGCAGCCCTCCAGGTGCTAACTATGGCTACACCTTC.

This chain links TRBV7-9 with TRBJ1-2, with 7 bases identical to TRBD1. The V segment lost 5 bases and the J segment 6 bases; nucleotides outside the gene matches: 6. Germline assignment: CDR1 SEHNR and CDR2 FQNEAQ (reference sequence). The CDR3 is 13 residues long. Written as DNA, the CDR3 is TGTGCCAGCAGCCCGGGGACAGCAAATGGCTACACCTTC. It yields the protein CASSPGTANGYTF.

The chain carries TRBV4-1 and TRBJ2-3; 11 bases are shared with TRBD2. The germline CDR1 and CDR2 sequences are MGHRA and YSYEKL. The junction had 4 bases not matched to a gene; V was cut back by 1 base and J by 4 bases. This CDR3 comprises 16 residues. CDR3 in amino acids: CASSQGVLAGADTQYF. The CDR3, as DNA: TGCGCCAGCAGCCAAGGGGTACTAGCGGGAGCAGATACGCAGTATTTT.

CDR3 nucleotide sequence: TGTGCCAGCAGCGTTCAGCGGGGGGGCACAGATACGCAGTATTTT. As protein: CASSVQRGGTDTQYF. The chain combines TRBV9 with TRBJ2-3; TRBD2 aligns across 9 bases. The CDR3 consists of 15 residues. The V gene's germline CDR1 is SGDLS and CDR2 YYNGEE. Trimming cost V 2 bases and J 1 base; bases outside gene matches: 2.

The V and J genes are TRBV11-3 and TRBJ2-7; TRBD2 aligns across 7 bases. The ends lost 5 bases at V and 3 bases at J; junction bases unmatched: 10. This CDR3 spans 15 amino acids. Germline V gene sequence: CDR1 SGHNT, CDR2 YENEEA. The CDR3 is CASSTRGLADYEQYF. DNA of the CDR3: TGTGCCAGCAGCACTAGAGGGCTAGCGGACTACGAGCAGTACTTC.

The chain recombines TRBV4-1 with TRBJ2-7, with TRBD2 matching over 10 bases. Germline CDR1 is MGHRA and CDR2 is YSYEKL. The CDR3 loop spans 15 amino acids. With 3 bases clipped from V and 7 bases from J, the junction kept 9 bases outside the gene matches. Written as DNA, the CDR3 is TGCGCCAGCAGCCACAGAGCGGGAGGGCTCTGGGAGCAGTACTTC. Amino acid sequence: CASSHRAGGLWEQYF.

The chain has TRBV28 and TRBJ1-5; D is ambiguous. Looked up from germline, CDR1 is MDHEN and CDR2 is SYDVKM. Trimming cost V 4 bases and J 4 bases, with 5 bases left between them. The CDR3 is made up of 12 amino acids. The CDR3 region has the DNA TGTGCCAGCAGTTCCGGTAATCAGCCCCAGCATTTT. This sequence encodes CASSSGNQPQHF.